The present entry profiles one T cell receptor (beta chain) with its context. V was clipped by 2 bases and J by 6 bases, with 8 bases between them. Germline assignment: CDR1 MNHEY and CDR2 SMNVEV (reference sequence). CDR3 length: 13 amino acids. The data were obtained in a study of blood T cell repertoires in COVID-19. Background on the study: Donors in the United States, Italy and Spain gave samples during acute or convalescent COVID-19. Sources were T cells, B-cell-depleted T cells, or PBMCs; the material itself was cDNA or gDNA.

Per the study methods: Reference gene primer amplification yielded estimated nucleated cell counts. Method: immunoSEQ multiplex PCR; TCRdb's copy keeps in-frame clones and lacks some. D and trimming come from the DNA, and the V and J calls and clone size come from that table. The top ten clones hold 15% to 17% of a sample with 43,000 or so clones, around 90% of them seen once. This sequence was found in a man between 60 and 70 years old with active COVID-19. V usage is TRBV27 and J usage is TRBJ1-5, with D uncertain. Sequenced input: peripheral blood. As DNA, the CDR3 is TGTGCCAGCAGTTTAGCGTGGAGTCAGCCCCAGCATTTT. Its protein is CASSLAWSQPQHF.